The following is a TCR beta chain sequence with its context. Its target is not known. The CDR3 has 18 residues. The germline V gene has CDR1 SGDLS and CDR2 YYNGEE. The V end lost 0 bases, the J end lost 0 bases, and 16 bases lay between the germline ends. Primers included in the PCR were 60 Vbeta and 13 Jbeta primers. Method: immunoSEQ multiplex PCR; TCRdb's copy keeps in-frame clones and lacks some. The sample includes over 150,000 clones, around 77% seen only once; the top ten take 3% to 4.5%. These donors counted as nominally healthy when sampled, but unrecorded immune exposures were likely. This sample stems from a study of cytomegalovirus exposure and HLA in healthy donors. Findings and limits, study-wide: In an earlier analysis, productive rearrangement rates for most beta V segments clustered near 87% or 30%.

The receptor was isolated from a man aged 25-40 years in good health and CMV-seropositive. The specimen was PBMCs. This chain uses TRBV9 with TRBJ1-5; D may be TRBD1 (6 bases). The CDR3 DNA is TGTGCCAGCAGCGTAGCTTGGGGGACACAAAATAGCAATCAGCCCCAGCATTTT. Encoded protein: CASSVAWGTQNSNQPQHF.